The clone carrying this T cell receptor beta chain has a single count. This entry belongs to a study of preoperative IRX-2 immunotherapy in early breast cancer. V gave up 4 bases and J gave up 5 bases; unmatched junction bases: 9. The CDR3 covers 15 residues. The germline V gene has CDR1 SGHRS and CDR2 YFSETQ. The data were produced by immunoSEQ multiplex PCR, yet TCRdb's version contains in-frame clones alone and is incomplete. Of about 28,000 clones listed, 82% are singletons. Treatment meaning: preoperative locoregional IRX-2 cytokine immunotherapy. Preoperative locoregional IRX-2 cytokine immunotherapy was tested in the phase Ib source study.

This chain links TRBV5-1 with TRBJ2-1; 7 nucleotides agree with TRBD2. The sample was acquired from a patient treated with IRX-2 immunotherapy. The sequence came from a human donor with breast cancer. The CDR3 nucleotides read TGCGCCAGCAGCAGCTGGGGGGGTGCGGACAATGAGCAGTTCTTC. This gives the protein CASSSWGGADNEQFF.